This TCR beta chain originates from a study of regulatory T cells in long-lasting Graves disease. About this clonotype: Antigen unknown.

Findings and limits, study-wide: Persistent Graves' patients showed reduced TCR diversity versus newly diagnosed patients. The study found TRBV28, TRBJ1-2 and TRBJ2-5 favored in persistent disease.

Per germline, CDR1 MNHGY and CDR2 SVAAGI. Between the trimmed V and J ends, which lost 4 bases and 5 bases, there was a span of 14 bases. CDR3 length: 14 amino acids. The time point here: persistent/refractory GD, antithyroid drugs over 5 years with positive TRAb. Scientists built the TCR library using RNA that was extracted from PBMCs. Both iRepertoire HTBI primers and Arm-PCR of CDR3 regions were used to build the TCR beta libraries. From the multiplex PCR reads, TCRdb called clonotypes with MiXCR, one entry per CDR3 protein. This table has 350,000 to 500,000 distinct CDR3 sequences, roughly a fifth appearing once.

The V call is TRBV6-9, the J call TRBJ1-1; unclear D gene. The TCR sequence derives from a female donor with Graves disease. The sample consisted of peripheral blood mononuclear cells (PBMCs), taken when the disease was refractory, from a patient treated with antithyroid drugs. Here the CDR3 reads CASSSVVFWTEAFF. The CDR3 region has the DNA TGTGCCAGCAGTTCGGTGGTCTTTTGGACTGAAGCTTTCTTT.